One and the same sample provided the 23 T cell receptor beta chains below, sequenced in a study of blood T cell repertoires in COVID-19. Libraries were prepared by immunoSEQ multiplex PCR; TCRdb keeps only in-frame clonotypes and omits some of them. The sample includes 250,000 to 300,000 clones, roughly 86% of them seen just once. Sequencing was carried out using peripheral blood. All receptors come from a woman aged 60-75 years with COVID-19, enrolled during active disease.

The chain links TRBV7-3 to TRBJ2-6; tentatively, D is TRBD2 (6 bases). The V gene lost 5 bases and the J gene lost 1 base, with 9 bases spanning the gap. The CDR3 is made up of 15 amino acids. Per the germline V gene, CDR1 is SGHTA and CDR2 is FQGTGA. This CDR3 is CASSQGGSGANVLTF. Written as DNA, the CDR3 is TGTGCCAGCAGCCAAGGAGGGTCTGGGGCCAACGTCCTGACTTTC.

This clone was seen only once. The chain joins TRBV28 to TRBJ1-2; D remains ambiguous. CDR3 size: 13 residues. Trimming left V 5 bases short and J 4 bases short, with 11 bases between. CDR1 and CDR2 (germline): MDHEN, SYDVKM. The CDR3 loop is CASSPADSYGYTF. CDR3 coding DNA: TGTGCCAGCAGTCCCGCGGATAGCTATGGCTACACCTTC.

The CDR3, as DNA: TGTGCCAGCTCACCGACAGTCGTGGAGACCCAGTACTTC. Translating it yields CASSPTVVETQYF. The chain links TRBV18 to TRBJ2-5; tentatively, D is TRBD1 (5 bases). Germline CDR1 KGHSH, CDR2 LQKENI. The ends were cut back, 3 bases at V and 5 bases at J, with 10 bases in the middle. The CDR3 totals 13 residues.

CDR3 bases: TGTGCCAGCATCCGTAGCGGGAGGGCCGTCGATGAGCAGTTCTTC. Its protein product is CASIRSGRAVDEQFF. The V call is TRBV28, the J call TRBJ2-1; the match to TRBD2 covers 11 bases. This CDR3 is 15 amino acids long. The V segment lost 7 bases and the J segment 8 bases; nucleotides outside the gene matches: 10. Germline V gives CDR1 MDHEN, CDR2 SYDVKM. Full variable domain (outside the CDR3, taken from reference TRBV28 and TRBJ2-1): DVKVTQSSRYLVKRTGEKVFLECVQDMDHENMFWYRQDPGLGLRLIYFSYDVKMKEKGDIPEGYSVSREKKERFSLILESASTNQTSMYLCASIRSGRAVDEQFFGPGTRLTVL.

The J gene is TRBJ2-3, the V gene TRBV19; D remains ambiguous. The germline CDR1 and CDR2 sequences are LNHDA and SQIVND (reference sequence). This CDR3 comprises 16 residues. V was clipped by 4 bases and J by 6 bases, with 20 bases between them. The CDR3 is CASSSRFTTDADTQYF. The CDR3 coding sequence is TGTGCCAGTAGTAGCCGATTCACCACAGACGCGGATACGCAGTATTTT.

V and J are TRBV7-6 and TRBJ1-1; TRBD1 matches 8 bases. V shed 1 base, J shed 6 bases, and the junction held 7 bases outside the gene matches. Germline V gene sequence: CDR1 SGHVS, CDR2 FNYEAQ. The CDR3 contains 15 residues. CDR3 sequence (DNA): TGTGCCAGCAGCTTAGTTCAGGGGGCAGGCGCTGAAGCTTTCTTT. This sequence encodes CASSLVQGAGAEAFF. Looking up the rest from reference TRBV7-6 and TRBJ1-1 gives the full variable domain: GAGVSQSPRYKVTKRGQDVALRCDPISGHVSLYWYRQALGQGPEFLTYFNYEAQQDKSGLPNDRFSAERPEGSISTLTIQRTEQRDSAMYRCASSLVQGAGAEAFFGQGTRLTVV.

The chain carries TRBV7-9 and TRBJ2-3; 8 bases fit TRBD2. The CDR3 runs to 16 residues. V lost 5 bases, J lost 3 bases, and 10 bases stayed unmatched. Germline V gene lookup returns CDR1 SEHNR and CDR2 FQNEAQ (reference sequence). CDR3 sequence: CASSHRSGSRTDTQYF. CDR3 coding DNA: TGTGCCAGCAGCCACAGAAGCGGGAGTAGGACAGATACGCAGTATTTT.

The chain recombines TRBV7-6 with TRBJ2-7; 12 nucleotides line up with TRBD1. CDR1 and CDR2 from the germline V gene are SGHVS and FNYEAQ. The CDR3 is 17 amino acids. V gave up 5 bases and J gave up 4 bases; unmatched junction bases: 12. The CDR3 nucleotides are TGTGCCAGCAGCCCGGGACAGGGGGCGCGGGTACAATACGAGCAGTACTTC. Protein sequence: CASSPGQGARVQYEQYF.

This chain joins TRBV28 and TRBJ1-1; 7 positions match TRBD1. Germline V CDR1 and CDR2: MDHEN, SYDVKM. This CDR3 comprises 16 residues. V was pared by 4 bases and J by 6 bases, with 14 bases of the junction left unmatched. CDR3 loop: CASSSPGGGSVSEAFF. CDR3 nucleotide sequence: TGTGCCAGCAGTTCCCCAGGGGGTGGTTCGGTATCTGAAGCTTTCTTT.

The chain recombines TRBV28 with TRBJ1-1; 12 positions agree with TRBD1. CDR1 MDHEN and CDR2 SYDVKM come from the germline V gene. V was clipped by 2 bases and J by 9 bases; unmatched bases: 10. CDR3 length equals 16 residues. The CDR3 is CASSLAGTGGALKAFF. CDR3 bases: TGTGCCAGCAGTTTAGCCGGGACAGGGGGCGCGCTAAAAGCTTTCTTT.

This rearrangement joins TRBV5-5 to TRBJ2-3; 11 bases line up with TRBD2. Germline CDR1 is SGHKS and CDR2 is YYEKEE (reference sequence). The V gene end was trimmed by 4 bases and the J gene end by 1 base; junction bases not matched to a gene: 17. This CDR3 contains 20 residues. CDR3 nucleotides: TGTGCCAGCAGCCTCCAGGCAGCGTTGGGACTAGCGGAGGGCACAGATACGCAGTATTTT. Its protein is CASSLQAALGLAEGTDTQYF.

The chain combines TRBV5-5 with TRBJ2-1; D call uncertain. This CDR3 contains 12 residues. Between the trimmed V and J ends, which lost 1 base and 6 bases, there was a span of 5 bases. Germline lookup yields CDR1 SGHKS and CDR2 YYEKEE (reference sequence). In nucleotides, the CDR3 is TGTGCCAGCAGCTTGTTCGGCAATGAGCAGTTCTTC. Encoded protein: CASSLFGNEQFF.

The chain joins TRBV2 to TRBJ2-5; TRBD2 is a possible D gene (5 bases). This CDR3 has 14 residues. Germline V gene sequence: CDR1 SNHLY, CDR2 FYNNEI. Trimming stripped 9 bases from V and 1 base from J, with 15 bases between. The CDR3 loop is CARTGREPQETQYF. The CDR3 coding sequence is TGTGCCAGAACTGGTCGGGAACCCCAAGAGACCCAGTACTTC.

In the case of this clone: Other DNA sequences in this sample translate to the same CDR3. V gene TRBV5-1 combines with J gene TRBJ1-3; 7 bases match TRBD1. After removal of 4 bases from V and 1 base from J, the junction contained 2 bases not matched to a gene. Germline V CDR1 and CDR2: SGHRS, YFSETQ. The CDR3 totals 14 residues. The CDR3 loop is CASSLQGSGNTIYF. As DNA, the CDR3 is TGCGCCAGCAGCCTACAGGGGTCTGGAAACACCATATATTTT.

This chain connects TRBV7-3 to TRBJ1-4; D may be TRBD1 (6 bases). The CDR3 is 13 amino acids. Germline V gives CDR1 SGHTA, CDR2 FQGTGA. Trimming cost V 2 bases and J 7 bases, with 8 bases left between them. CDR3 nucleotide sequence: TGTGCCAGCAGCTTAGGGACATCTGAAAAACTGTTTTTT. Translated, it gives CASSLGTSEKLFF.

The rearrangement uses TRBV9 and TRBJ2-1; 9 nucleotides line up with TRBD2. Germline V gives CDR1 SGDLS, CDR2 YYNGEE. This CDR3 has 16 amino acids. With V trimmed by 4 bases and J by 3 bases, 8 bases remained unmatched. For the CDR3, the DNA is TGTGCCAGCAGCTTCCGACTAGCGGCCGTCTACAATGAGCAGTTCTTC. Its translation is CASSFRLAAVYNEQFF.

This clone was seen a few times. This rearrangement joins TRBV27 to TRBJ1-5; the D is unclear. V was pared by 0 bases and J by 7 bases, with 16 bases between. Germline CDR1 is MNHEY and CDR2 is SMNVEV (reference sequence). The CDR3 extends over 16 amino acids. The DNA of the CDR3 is TGTGCCAGCAGTTTATCCCCGGGGTTGGGAAACCAGCCCCAGCATTTT. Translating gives CASSLSPGLGNQPQHF.

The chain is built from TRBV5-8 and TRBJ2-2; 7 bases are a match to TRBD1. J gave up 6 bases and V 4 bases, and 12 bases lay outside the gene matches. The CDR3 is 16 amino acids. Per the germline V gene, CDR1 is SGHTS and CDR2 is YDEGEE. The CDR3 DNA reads TGTGCCAGCAGCCCGCAGACAGGGAGTGCATCCGGGGAGCTGTTTTTT. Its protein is CASSPQTGSASGELFF.

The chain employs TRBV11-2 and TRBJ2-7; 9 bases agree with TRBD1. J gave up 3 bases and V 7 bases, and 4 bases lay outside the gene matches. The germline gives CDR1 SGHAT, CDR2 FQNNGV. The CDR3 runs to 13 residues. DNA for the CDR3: TGTGCCAGCACCCGGACAGGGGACTACGAGCAGTACTTC. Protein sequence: CASTRTGDYEQYF.

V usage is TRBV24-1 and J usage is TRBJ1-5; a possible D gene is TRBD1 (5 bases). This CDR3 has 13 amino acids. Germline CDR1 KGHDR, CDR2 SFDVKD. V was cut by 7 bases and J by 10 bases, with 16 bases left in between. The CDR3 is CATRAGGASPQHF. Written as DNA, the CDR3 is TGTGCCACCAGAGCCGGCGGGGCGTCTCCCCAGCATTTT.

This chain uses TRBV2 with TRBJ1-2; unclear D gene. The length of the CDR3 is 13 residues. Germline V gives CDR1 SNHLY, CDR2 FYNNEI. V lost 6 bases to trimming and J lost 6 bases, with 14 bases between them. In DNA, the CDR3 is TGTGCCAGCAGGGTCATGAACAGAGATGGCTACACCTTC. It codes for CASRVMNRDGYTF.

This chain's CDR3 is CASSRDRAFEAFF. The CDR3 nucleotides read TGTGCCAGCAGCCGGGACAGGGCCTTTGAAGCTTTCTTT. The chain carries TRBV6-5 and TRBJ1-1; TRBD1 matches at 9 bases. CDR1 is MNHEY, CDR2 SVGAGI, per germline. V trimming: 6 bases; J trimming: 7 bases; junction bases outside the gene matches: 6. This CDR3 comprises 13 residues.

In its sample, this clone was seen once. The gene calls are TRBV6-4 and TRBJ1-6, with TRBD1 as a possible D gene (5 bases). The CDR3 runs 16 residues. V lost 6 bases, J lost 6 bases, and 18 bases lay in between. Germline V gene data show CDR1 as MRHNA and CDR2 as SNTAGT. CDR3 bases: TGTGCCAGCAGCCCCAGAGGGTCCGGGGGTAATTCACCCCTCCACTTT. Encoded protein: CASSPRGSGGNSPLHF.